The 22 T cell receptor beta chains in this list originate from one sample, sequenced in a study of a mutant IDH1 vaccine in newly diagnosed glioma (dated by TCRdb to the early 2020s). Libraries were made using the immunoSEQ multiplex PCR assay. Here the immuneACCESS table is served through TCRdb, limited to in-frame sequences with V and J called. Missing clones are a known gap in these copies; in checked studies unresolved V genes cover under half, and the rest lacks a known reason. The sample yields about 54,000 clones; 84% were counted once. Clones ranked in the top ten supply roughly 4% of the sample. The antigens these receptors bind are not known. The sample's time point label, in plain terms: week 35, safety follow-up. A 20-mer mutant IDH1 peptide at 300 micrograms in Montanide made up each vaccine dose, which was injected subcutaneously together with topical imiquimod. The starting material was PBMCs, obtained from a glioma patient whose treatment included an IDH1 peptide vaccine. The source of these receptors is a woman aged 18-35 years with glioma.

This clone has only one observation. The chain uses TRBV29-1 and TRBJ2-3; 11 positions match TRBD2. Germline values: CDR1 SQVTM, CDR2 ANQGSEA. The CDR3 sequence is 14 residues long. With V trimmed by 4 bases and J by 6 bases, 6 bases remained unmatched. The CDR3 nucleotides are TGCAGCGTTGGGGGGACTAGCGGTCGGGATACGCAGTATTTT. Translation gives CSVGGTSGRDTQYF.

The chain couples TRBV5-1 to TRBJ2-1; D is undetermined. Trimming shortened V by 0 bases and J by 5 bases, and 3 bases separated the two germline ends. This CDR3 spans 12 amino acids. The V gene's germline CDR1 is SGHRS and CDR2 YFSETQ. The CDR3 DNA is TGCGCCAGCAGCTTGGGTGACAATGAGCAGTTCTTC. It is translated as CASSLGDNEQFF. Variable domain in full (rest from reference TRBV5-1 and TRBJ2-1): KAGVTQTPRYLIKTRGQQVTLSCSPISGHRSVSWYQQTPGQGLQFLFEYFSETQRNKGNFPGRFSGRQFSNSRSEMNVSTLELGDSALYLCASSLGDNEQFFGPGTRLTVL.

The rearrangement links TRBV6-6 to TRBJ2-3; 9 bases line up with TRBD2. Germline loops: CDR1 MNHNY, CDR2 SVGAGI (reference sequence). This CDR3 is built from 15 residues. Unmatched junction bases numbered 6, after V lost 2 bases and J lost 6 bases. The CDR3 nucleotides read TGTGCCAGCAGTTACGGGGGACTAGCCCGGGATACGCAGTATTTT. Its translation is CASSYGGLARDTQYF.

The CDR3 nucleotides are TGTGCCAGCAGCCCAGGGACGGAAGAGACCCAGTACTTC. This translates into CASSPGTEETQYF. This sequence joins TRBV7-2 and TRBJ2-5; tentatively, D is TRBD1 or TRBD2 (5 bases each). This CDR3 contains 13 residues. Trimming took 5 bases from V and 3 from J, leaving 10 bases between them. CDR1 and CDR2 (germline): SGHTA, FQGNSA.

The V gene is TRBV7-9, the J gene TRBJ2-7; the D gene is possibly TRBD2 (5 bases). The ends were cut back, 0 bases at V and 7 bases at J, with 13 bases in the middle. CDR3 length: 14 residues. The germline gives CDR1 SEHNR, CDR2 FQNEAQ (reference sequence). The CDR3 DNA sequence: TGTGCCAGCAGCTTAGCGATGGGTACGGGAGAGCAGTACTTC. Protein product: CASSLAMGTGEQYF.

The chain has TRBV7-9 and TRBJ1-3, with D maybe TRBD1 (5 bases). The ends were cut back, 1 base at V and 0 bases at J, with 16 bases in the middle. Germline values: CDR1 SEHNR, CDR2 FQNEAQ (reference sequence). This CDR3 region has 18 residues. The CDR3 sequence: CASSLEGRGRSSGNTIYF. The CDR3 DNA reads TGTGCCAGCAGCTTAGAGGGGCGGGGAAGAAGCTCTGGAAACACCATATATTTT.

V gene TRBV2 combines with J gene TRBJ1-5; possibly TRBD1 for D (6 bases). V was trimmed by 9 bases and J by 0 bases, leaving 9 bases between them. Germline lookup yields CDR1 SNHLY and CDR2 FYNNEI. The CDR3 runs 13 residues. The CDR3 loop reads CASEGDSNQPQHF. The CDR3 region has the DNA TGTGCCAGTGAGGGGGATAGCAATCAGCCCCAGCATTTT.

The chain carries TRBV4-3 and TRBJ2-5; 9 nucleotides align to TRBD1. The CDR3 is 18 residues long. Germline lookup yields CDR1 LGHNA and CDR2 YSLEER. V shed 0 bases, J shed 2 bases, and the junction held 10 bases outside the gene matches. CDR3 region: CASSQDVWTGALQETQYF. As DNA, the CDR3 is TGCGCCAGCAGCCAAGATGTTTGGACAGGGGCCTTACAAGAGACCCAGTACTTC.

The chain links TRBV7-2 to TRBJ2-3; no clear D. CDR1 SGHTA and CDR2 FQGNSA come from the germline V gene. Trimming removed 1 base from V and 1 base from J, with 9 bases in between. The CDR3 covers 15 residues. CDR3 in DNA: TGTGCCAGCAGCTTAGGAGTCCGGGGCACAGATACGCAGTATTTT. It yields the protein CASSLGVRGTDTQYF. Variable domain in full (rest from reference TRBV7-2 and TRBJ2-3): GAGVSQSPSNKVTEKGKDVELRCDPISGHTALYWYRQSLGQGLEFLIYFQGNSAPDKSGLPSDRFSAERTGGSVSTLTIQRTQQEDSAVYLCASSLGVRGTDTQYFGPGTRLTVL.

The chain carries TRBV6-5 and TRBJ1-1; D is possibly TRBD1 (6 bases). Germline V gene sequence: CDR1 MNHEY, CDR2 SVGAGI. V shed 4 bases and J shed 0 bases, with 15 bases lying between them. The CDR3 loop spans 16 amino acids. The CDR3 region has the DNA TGTGCCAGCAGTTCCCCTGCAGGGGCGGTGAACACTGAAGCTTTCTTT. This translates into CASSSPAGAVNTEAFF.

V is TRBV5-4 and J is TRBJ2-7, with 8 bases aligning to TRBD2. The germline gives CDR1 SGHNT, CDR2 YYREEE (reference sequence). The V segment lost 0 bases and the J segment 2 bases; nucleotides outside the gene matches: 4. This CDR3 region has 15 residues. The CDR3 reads CASSLGAGVTYEQYF. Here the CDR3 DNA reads TGTGCCAGCAGCTTGGGAGCGGGAGTAACCTACGAGCAGTACTTC.

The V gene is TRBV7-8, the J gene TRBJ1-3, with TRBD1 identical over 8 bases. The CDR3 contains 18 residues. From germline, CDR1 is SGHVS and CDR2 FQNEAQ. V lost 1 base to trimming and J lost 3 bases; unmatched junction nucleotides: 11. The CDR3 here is CASSLVLSPGGHGNTIYF. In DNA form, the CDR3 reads TGTGCCAGCAGCTTAGTCCTGTCCCCAGGGGGCCATGGAAACACCATATATTTT.

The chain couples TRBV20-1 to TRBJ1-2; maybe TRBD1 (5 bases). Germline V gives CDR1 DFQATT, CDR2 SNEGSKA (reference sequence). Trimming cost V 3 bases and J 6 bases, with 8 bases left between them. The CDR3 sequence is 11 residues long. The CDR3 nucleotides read TGCAGTGCTAGGTCGGGGCATGGCTACACCTTC. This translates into CSARSGHGYTF.

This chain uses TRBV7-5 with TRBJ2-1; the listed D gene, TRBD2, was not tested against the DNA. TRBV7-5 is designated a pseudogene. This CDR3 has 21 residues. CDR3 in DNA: TGTGCCAGAAGCCGCACCCGAAAATGCAGGGGTACTAGCGGGACCTACAATGAGCAGTTCTTC. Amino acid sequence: CARSRTRKCRGTSGTYNEQFF.

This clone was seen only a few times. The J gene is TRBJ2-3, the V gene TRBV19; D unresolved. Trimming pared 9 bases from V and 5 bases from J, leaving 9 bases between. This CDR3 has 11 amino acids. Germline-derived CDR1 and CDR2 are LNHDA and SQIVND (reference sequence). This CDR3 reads CARRLGDTQYF. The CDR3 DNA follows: TGTGCCAGACGACTTGGAGATACGCAGTATTTT.

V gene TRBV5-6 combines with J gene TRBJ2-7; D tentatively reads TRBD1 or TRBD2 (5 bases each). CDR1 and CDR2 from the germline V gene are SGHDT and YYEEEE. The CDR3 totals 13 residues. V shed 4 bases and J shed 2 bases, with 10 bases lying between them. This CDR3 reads CASSVGRTYEQYF. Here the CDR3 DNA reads TGTGCCAGCAGCGTGGGACGGACCTACGAGCAGTACTTC.

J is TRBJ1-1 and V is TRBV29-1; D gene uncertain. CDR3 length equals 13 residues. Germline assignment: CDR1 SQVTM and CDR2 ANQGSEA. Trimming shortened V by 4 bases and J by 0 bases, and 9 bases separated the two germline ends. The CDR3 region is CSVAGRMNTEAFF. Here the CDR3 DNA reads TGCAGCGTTGCTGGCCGGATGAACACTGAAGCTTTCTTT.

The CDR3 coding sequence is TGTGCCAGCAGCCTATGGGGCCGGGGGGATGGCTACACCTTC. As protein: CASSLWGRGDGYTF. The chain uses TRBV6-5 and TRBJ1-2; D is possibly TRBD1 (5 bases). Deletions cut 6 bases from V and 6 bases from J, with 17 bases between. The CDR3 has 14 amino acids. Germline V gene sequence: CDR1 MNHEY, CDR2 SVGAGI.

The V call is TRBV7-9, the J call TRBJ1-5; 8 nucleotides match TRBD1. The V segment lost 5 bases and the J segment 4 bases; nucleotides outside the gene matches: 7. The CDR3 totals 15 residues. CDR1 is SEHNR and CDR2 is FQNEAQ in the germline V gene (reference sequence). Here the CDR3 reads CASSPPGGSNQPQHF. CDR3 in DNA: TGTGCCAGCAGCCCCCCAGGGGGCTCTAATCAGCCCCAGCATTTT. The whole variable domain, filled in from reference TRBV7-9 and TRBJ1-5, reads DTGVSQNPRHKITKRGQNVTFRCDPISEHNRLYWYRQTLGQGPEFLTYFQNEAQLEKSRLLSDRFSAERPKGSFSTLEIQRTEQGDSAMYLCASSPPGGSNQPQHFGDGTRLSIL.

The CDR3 sequence is CATPLTLSSYEQYF. The DNA for the CDR3 is TGTGCCACCCCACTAACGTTGAGCTCCTACGAGCAGTACTTC. The chain couples TRBV19 to TRBJ2-7, with D unresolved. The CDR3 runs 14 residues. Trimming left V 10 bases short and J 0 bases short, with 16 bases between. Looked up from germline, CDR1 is LNHDA and CDR2 is SQIVND (reference sequence).

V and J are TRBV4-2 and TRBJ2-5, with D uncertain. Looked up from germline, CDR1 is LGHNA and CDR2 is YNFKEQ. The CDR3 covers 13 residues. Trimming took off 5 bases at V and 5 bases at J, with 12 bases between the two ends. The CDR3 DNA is TGTGCCAGCAGCTGGACCCTGGGGGAGACCCAGTACTTC. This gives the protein CASSWTLGETQYF.

The CDR3 here is CASSEEPGGTTEAFF. The CDR3 region has the DNA TGTGCCAGCAGTGAAGAACCAGGGGGAACGACTGAAGCTTTCTTT. The rearrangement uses TRBV6-1 and TRBJ1-1; 7 nucleotides line up with TRBD1. The V gene end was trimmed by 1 base and the J gene end by 5 bases; junction bases not matched to a gene: 7. Germline CDR1 reads MNHNS; CDR2 reads SASEGT. The CDR3 runs to 15 residues.